This TCR beta chain was recovered during a study of shared clonotypes between healthy human individuals. As defined, naive CD8 cells were CD45RO-negative and positively selected for CCR7, with terminally differentiated effector memory CD45RA+ cells excluded. Deep-level settings were used for running the assay. Only in-frame clones appear in the TCRdb table, and some are missing; sequencing was by immunoSEQ multiplex PCR. The table has 1.5 million to 2.5 million clones, just under 95% seen once. The CDR3 is 14 amino acids. Germline V gene data show CDR1 as SGHDT and CDR2 as YYEEEE. V lost 6 bases, J lost 1 base, and 11 bases lay in between.

This TCR was recovered from a young man in good health. The V and J genes are TRBV5-6 and TRBJ2-1; D gene uncertain. Sequencing used naive CD8+ T cells sorted from blood. The CDR3 protein is CASTQGNSYNEQFF. In DNA, the CDR3 is TGTGCCAGCACCCAAGGGAATTCCTACAATGAGCAGTTCTTC.